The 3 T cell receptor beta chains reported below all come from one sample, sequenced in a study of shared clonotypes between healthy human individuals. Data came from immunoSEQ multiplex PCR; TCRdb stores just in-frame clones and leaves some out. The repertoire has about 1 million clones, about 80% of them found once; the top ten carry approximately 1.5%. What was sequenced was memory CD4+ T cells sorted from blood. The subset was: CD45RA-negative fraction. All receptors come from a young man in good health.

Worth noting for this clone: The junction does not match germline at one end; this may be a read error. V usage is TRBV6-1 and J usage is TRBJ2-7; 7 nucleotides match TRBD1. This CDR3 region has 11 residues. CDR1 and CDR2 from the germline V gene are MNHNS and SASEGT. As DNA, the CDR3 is TGTGCCAGCAGTGCTGGGACAGCGTCCCGCTTC. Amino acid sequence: CASSAGTASRF.

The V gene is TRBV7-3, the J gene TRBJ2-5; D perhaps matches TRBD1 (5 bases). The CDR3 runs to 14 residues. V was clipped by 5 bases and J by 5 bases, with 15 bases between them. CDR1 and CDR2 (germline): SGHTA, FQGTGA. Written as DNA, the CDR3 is TGTGCCAGCAGCCTGGGGCCCTTTATGGAGACCCAGTACTTC. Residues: CASSLGPFMETQYF. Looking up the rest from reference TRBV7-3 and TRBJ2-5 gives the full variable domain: GAGVSQTPSNKVTEKGKYVELRCDPISGHTALYWYRQSLGQGPEFLIYFQGTGAADDSGLPNDRFFAVRPEGSVSTLKIQRTERGDSAVYLCASSLGPFMETQYFGPGTRLLVL.

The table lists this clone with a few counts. For the CDR3, the DNA is TGTGCCAGCAGTGCTGCAAGAGGGTATGCCACTGAAGCTTTCTTT. Translated, it gives CASSAARGYATEAFF. The chain joins TRBV6-1 to TRBJ1-1; D ambiguous. Germline V gene lookup returns CDR1 MNHNS and CDR2 SASEGT. The ends were cut back, 4 bases at V and 4 bases at J, with 16 bases in the middle. This CDR3 is 15 amino acids long.